The 27 T cell receptor beta chains presented below share a single source sample, sequenced in a study of beta chain features in type 1 diabetes (dated by TCRdb to the late 2010s). Receptor amplification or capture employed the immunoSEQ multiplex PCR assay. The entire isolated RNA was reverse transcribed using the High Capacity cDNA Reverse Transcription Kit, and thus expressed TCRB transcripts were sequenced. TCRdb limited this immuneACCESS table to in-frame rearrangements with V and J called. A share of clones is missing; checked studies link under half to unresolved V genes, and the rest is unexplained. The sample table shows a few hundred thousand clones, and about 9.3% are seen once. Around 0.037% of the sample is in the top ten clones. The material sequenced was naive CD4+ T cells from blood. Read against the paper, the sample's cell subset or site label means: true naive CD4+ T cells. These receptors were collected from a woman aged 18-29 years in good health.

The chain couples TRBV27 to TRBJ2-1, with 8 bases identical to TRBD2. Germline CDR1 MNHEY, CDR2 SMNVEV (reference sequence). J gave up 0 bases and V 2 bases, and 3 bases lay outside the gene matches. The CDR3 consists of 16 residues. The chain's CDR3 is CASSLRSGSSYNEQFF. CDR3 bases: TGTGCCAGCAGTTTACGGAGCGGGAGCTCCTACAATGAGCAGTTCTTC.

About this clone itself: The same CDR3 can be traced to other DNA sequences in this sample. This chain links TRBV6-4 with TRBJ1-1; D is perhaps TRBD1 (5 bases). Germline CDR1 is MRHNA and CDR2 is SNTAGT. This CDR3 has 13 residues. V lost 4 bases to trimming and J lost 1 base, with 7 bases between them. The CDR3 here is CASSADRNTEAFF. CDR3 nucleotides: TGTGCCAGCAGTGCTGACAGGAACACTGAAGCTTTCTTT.

This clone was seen a handful of times. This chain connects TRBV2 to TRBJ1-5; no clear D gene. Deletions cut 7 bases from V and 7 bases from J, with 17 bases between. This CDR3 contains 14 residues. Germline assignment: CDR1 SNHLY and CDR2 FYNNEI. CDR3 amino acids: CASNADGKEQPQHF. Here the CDR3 DNA reads TGTGCCAGCAACGCAGACGGGAAGGAACAGCCCCAGCATTTT.

This clone was seen a handful of times. This rearrangement joins TRBV5-4 to TRBJ2-1; 11 positions agree with TRBD2. V lost 4 bases, J lost 2 bases, and 2 bases stayed unmatched. This CDR3 comprises 15 residues. Per germline, CDR1 SGHNT and CDR2 YYREEE (reference sequence). In nucleotides, the CDR3 is TGTGCCAGCAGCCCGACTAGCGGGGCCTACAATGAGCAGTTCTTC. Its protein product is CASSPTSGAYNEQFF.

This clone has only a few counts. The rearrangement joins TRBV6-5 to TRBJ2-3; 8 bases match TRBD2. Germline V gene data show CDR1 as MNHEY and CDR2 as SVGAGI. The ends lost 5 bases at V and 2 bases at J; junction bases unmatched: 6. The CDR3 has 15 residues. The DNA of the CDR3 is TGTGCCAGCAGTCGGGGGGGGGTGGACACAGATACGCAGTATTTT. This codes for CASSRGGVDTDTQYF.

V usage is TRBV5-1 and J usage is TRBJ2-1, with 16 positions matching TRBD2. Looked up from germline, CDR1 is SGHRS and CDR2 is YFSETQ. The CDR3 is made up of 17 amino acids. V lost 4 bases, J lost 3 bases, and 4 bases stayed unmatched. The CDR3 reads CASSPGLAGGNYNEQFF. Here the CDR3 DNA reads TGCGCCAGCAGCCCGGGACTAGCGGGAGGGAACTACAATGAGCAGTTCTTC.

The V gene is TRBV29-1, the J gene TRBJ1-1; 7 nucleotides align to TRBD1. This CDR3 is 13 amino acids long. Losses at the gene ends were 4 bases for V and 6 bases for J; bases not matched to a gene: 8. Germline V CDR1 and CDR2: SQVTM, ANQGSEA. The CDR3 region has the DNA TGCAGCGTTGGACAGGGACCGGGCGCTGAAGCTTTCTTT. Translating it yields CSVGQGPGAEAFF.

This clone turned up a few times. This chain links TRBV10-3 with TRBJ2-7, with 7 bases lining up with TRBD1. The CDR3 has 14 residues. Germline V gene data show CDR1 as ENHRY and CDR2 as SYGVKD. V lost 10 bases and J lost 2; bases outside the gene matches: 11. The CDR3 here is CATTGQDTPYEQYF. The CDR3 coding sequence is TGTGCCACTACCGGACAGGACACTCCCTACGAGCAGTACTTC.

V is TRBV9 and J is TRBJ2-3; 9 bases match TRBD1. J was trimmed by 0 bases and V by 4 bases; bases with no gene match: 6. The germline V gene has CDR1 SGDLS and CDR2 YYNGEE. This CDR3 spans 16 amino acids. Here the CDR3 DNA reads TGTGCCAGCAGCACCCGGACAGGGGCTAGCACAGATACGCAGTATTTT. Its protein product is CASSTRTGASTDTQYF.

The V and J genes are TRBV27 and TRBJ2-3; 8 positions agree with TRBD1. The CDR3 is 15 amino acids. CDR1 is MNHEY, CDR2 SMNVEV, per germline (reference sequence). V trimming: 4 bases; J trimming: 4 bases; junction bases outside the gene matches: 7. CDR3 residues: CASSSKTGDPDTQYF. CDR3 bases: TGTGCCAGCAGTTCTAAGACAGGGGATCCAGATACGCAGTATTTT.

The chain is built from TRBV11-1 and TRBJ1-1; 8 bases line up with TRBD1. The trim removed 5 bases at V and 5 bases at J, leaving 7 bases unmatched. Germline CDR1 and CDR2: SGHAT and FQDESV (reference sequence). This CDR3 region has 14 residues. CDR3: CASSHGQGVTEAFF. The CDR3 nucleotides read TGTGCCAGCAGCCATGGACAGGGAGTGACTGAAGCTTTCTTT.

The chain carries TRBV30 and TRBJ1-2; maybe TRBD1 (5 bases). The CDR3 length is 14 residues. The V and J ends lost 4 bases and 4 bases respectively, with 16 bases between them. CDR1 and CDR2 from the germline V gene are GTSNPN and SVGIG (reference sequence). This chain's CDR3 is CAWNNPGQGYGYTF. CDR3 DNA: TGTGCCTGGAATAACCCTGGTCAGGGCTATGGCTACACCTTC.

This clone was observed a handful of times. V is TRBV29-1 and J is TRBJ2-3; D is perhaps TRBD1 (5 bases). CDR3 length: 13 residues. The V end was cut by 4 bases, the J end by 0 bases, with 8 bases between. The germline V gene has CDR1 SQVTM and CDR2 ANQGSEA. CDR3 region: CSVGRVSTDTQYF. DNA of the CDR3: TGCAGCGTTGGCAGGGTTAGCACAGATACGCAGTATTTT.

This clone was counted a few times. This sequence joins TRBV19 and TRBJ1-2; perhaps TRBD1 as D (5 bases). This CDR3 has 14 residues. V was shortened by 3 bases and J by 5 bases, with 13 bases between the two germline ends. The germline V gene encodes CDR1 LNHDA and CDR2 SQIVND (reference sequence). CDR3: CASSMPGGPYGYTF. The CDR3 coding sequence is TGTGCCAGTAGTATGCCGGGGGGTCCATATGGCTACACCTTC.

This chain joins TRBV5-6 and TRBJ2-1; tentative D call: TRBD1 (6 bases). This CDR3 has 13 amino acids. CDR1 and CDR2 (germline): SGHDT, YYEEEE. The CDR3 nucleotides are TGTGGTGTCTCCCAGAGGGGGTTTAATGAGCAGTTCTTC. Amino acid sequence: CGVSQRGFNEQFF.

This clone was counted only a few times. The chain joins TRBV7-9 to TRBJ1-1; D gene ambiguous. The CDR3 consists of 14 residues. V was cut by 5 bases and J by 2 bases, with 12 bases left in between. Germline CDR1 reads SEHNR; CDR2 reads FQNEAQ (reference sequence). The CDR3 DNA follows: TGTGCCAGCAGCCCTATCACAGTTAACACTGAAGCTTTCTTT. This gives the protein CASSPITVNTEAFF.

The J gene is TRBJ1-1, the V gene TRBV5-5; D may be TRBD1 (5 bases). The CDR3 totals 12 residues. Looked up from germline, CDR1 is SGHKS and CDR2 is YYEKEE (reference sequence). The germline V and J ends were trimmed by 4 bases and 4 bases, with 8 bases remaining between them. CDR3 region: CASSGGGTEAFF. The CDR3 DNA is TGTGCCAGCAGCGGCGGGGGCACTGAAGCTTTCTTT.

This clone showed up just a few times. J is TRBJ1-2 and V is TRBV18, with 7 bases aligning to TRBD1. With 6 bases clipped from V and 7 bases from J, the junction kept 11 bases outside the gene matches. This CDR3 is built from 14 residues. Germline CDR1 is KGHSH and CDR2 is LQKENI. The CDR3, as DNA: TGTGCCAGCTCGACCGTAGGGACAGCTGGTGGCTACACCTTC. Translation: CASSTVGTAGGYTF. The full variable domain, completed using reference TRBV18 and TRBJ1-2, is NAGVMQNPRHLVRRRGQEARLRCSPMKGHSHVYWYRQLPEEGLKFMVYLQKENIIDESGMPKERFSAEFPKEGPSILRIQQVVRGDSAAYFCASSTVGTAGGYTFGSGTRLTVV.

This clone was seen more than once but under ten times. V is TRBV7-3 and J is TRBJ2-1; 11 positions agree with TRBD2. This CDR3 region has 16 residues. Unmatched junction bases numbered 7, after V lost 4 bases and J lost 5 bases. Germline CDR1 SGHTA, CDR2 FQGTGA. The CDR3 spells CASSSLPGLADNEQFF. The DNA of the CDR3 is TGTGCCAGCAGCTCGCTCCCGGGACTAGCGGACAATGAGCAGTTCTTC.

The chain uses TRBV5-1 and TRBJ2-7; D gene uncertain. Germline V CDR1 and CDR2: SGHRS, YFSETQ. The CDR3 has 16 amino acids. Trimming cost V 4 bases and J 4 bases, with 21 bases left between them. The CDR3: CASSPSPQATLYEQYF. The CDR3 DNA reads as TGCGCCAGCAGCCCCTCTCCTCAAGCCACCCTATACGAGCAGTACTTC.

This clone occurred a few times. The chain combines TRBV18 with TRBJ2-2; no reliable D call. V lost 2 bases, J lost 1 base, and 8 bases lay in between. Germline CDR1 reads KGHSH; CDR2 reads LQKENI. The CDR3 is made up of 15 amino acids. The CDR3 region has the DNA TGTGCCAGCTCACCAATCCCTTTGAACACCGGGGAGCTGTTTTTT. As protein: CASSPIPLNTGELFF.

The chain links TRBV10-2 to TRBJ2-3; possibly TRBD2 for D (6 bases). V was pared by 6 bases and J by 4 bases, with 17 bases between. Germline lookup yields CDR1 WSHSY and CDR2 SAAADI. There are 15 residues in the CDR3. The CDR3 reads CASSPSFGTSDTQYF. The CDR3 nucleotides read TGCGCCAGCAGCCCATCGTTCGGGACTTCAGATACGCAGTATTTT.

This clone was recorded a few times. This chain connects TRBV5-4 to TRBJ2-3; 7 bases map to TRBD2. CDR1 is SGHNT and CDR2 is YYREEE in the germline V gene (reference sequence). J lost 2 bases, V lost 0 bases, and 9 bases had no gene match. The CDR3 has 17 residues. In DNA, the CDR3 is TGTGCCAGCAGCTTGGCGCCTGGGCGGGGGTTCACAGATACGCAGTATTTT. Its translation is CASSLAPGRGFTDTQYF.

The V gene is TRBV19, the J gene TRBJ1-1; 8 nucleotides agree with TRBD1. The germline V gene encodes CDR1 LNHDA and CDR2 SQIVND (reference sequence). The CDR3 covers 15 residues. The V segment lost 5 bases and the J segment 2 bases; nucleotides outside the gene matches: 7. DNA for the CDR3: TGTGCCAGTAGTCCCAGGACAGGGACTAACACTGAAGCTTTCTTT. This codes for CASSPRTGTNTEAFF.

This clone was detected ten times or more. The chain links TRBV9 to TRBJ2-7; D may be TRBD1 (5 bases). Looked up from germline, CDR1 is SGDLS and CDR2 is YYNGEE. This CDR3 comprises 13 residues. The V end lost 4 bases, the J end lost 3 bases, and 11 bases lay between the germline ends. The CDR3 DNA reads TGTGCCAGCAGCCTGACAGACAACTACGAGCAGTACTTC. As protein: CASSLTDNYEQYF.

The chain recombines TRBV5-1 with TRBJ2-1; maybe TRBD1 (6 bases). The CDR3 sequence is 15 residues long. Trimming took off 2 bases at V and 8 bases at J, with 17 bases between the two ends. From germline, CDR1 is SGHRS and CDR2 YFSETQ. CDR3 loop: CASSLSGHLSDEQFF. As DNA, the CDR3 is TGCGCCAGCAGCTTATCGGGACACCTCTCGGATGAGCAGTTCTTC.

The chain combines TRBV2 with TRBJ2-1, with TRBD2 matching over 11 bases. CDR3 size: 14 residues. CDR1 and CDR2 from the germline V gene are SNHLY and FYNNEI. After removal of 4 bases from V and 10 bases from J, the junction contained 6 bases not matched to a gene. CDR3 sequence reads: CASSVSGGAGEQFF. In DNA, the CDR3 is TGTGCCAGCAGTGTTAGCGGGGGGGCGGGGGAGCAGTTCTTC.